Presented here are 24 T cell receptor beta chains from one specimen sequenced in a study of blood T cell repertoires in COVID-19 (TCRdb year 2020). The library was generated by the immunoSEQ multiplex PCR assay. Held by TCRdb, this immuneACCESS table contains in-frame sequences only and omits some clones. Under half of the omission traces to an unresolved V gene where checked; the cause of the rest is unknown. For this sample the table gives more than 200,000 clones, of which 86% were detected only once. 2% to 2.5% of the sample rests with the top ten. Sequenced sample: peripheral blood. The receptor source for this set is a woman in her forties or fifties with acute or convalescent COVID-19.

In its sample, this clone was seen once. This chain joins TRBV27 and TRBJ2-1; D may be TRBD2 (5 bases). The CDR3 has 12 residues. The V and J ends lost 0 bases and 15 bases respectively, with 12 bases between them. Germline V gene sequence: CDR1 MNHEY, CDR2 SMNVEV (reference sequence). The CDR3 is CASSLSSSILFF. As DNA, the CDR3 is TGTGCCAGCAGTTTATCGTCTAGCATTTTGTTCTTC.

V is TRBV15 and J is TRBJ1-6; D gene unclear. Trimming cost V 2 bases and J 8 bases, with 16 bases left between them. The CDR3 totals 16 residues. Germline lookup yields CDR1 LNHNV and CDR2 YYDKDF (reference sequence). The CDR3 here is CATSRPSTGVYSPLHF. The DNA for the CDR3 is TGTGCCACCAGCAGACCTTCAACCGGGGTCTATTCACCCCTCCACTTT.

The chain combines TRBV19 with TRBJ1-2, with D perhaps TRBD1 (6 bases). V was cut by 7 bases and J by 8 bases, with 20 bases left in between. The CDR3 spans 14 residues. The germline V gene encodes CDR1 LNHDA and CDR2 SQIVND (reference sequence). The CDR3 here is CASTPLQGFGGYTF. CDR3 in DNA: TGTGCCAGTACACCACTCCAGGGGTTCGGCGGCTACACCTTC.

The chain is built from TRBV11-2 and TRBJ2-2; no firm D call. The length of the CDR3 is 13 residues. Germline lookup yields CDR1 SGHAT and CDR2 FQNNGV. V was pared by 4 bases and J by 1 base, with 4 bases between. CDR3 in amino acids: CASSWRNTGELFF. CDR3 nucleotides: TGTGCCAGCAGCTGGAGGAACACCGGGGAGCTGTTTTTT.

The genes are TRBV30 and TRBJ2-7; D gene uncertain. Germline V gives CDR1 GTSNPN, CDR2 SVGIG (reference sequence). The CDR3 totals 12 residues. V was shortened by 4 bases and J by 2 bases, with 9 bases between the two germline ends. The CDR3: CAWTSSPYEQYF. The CDR3 DNA reads TGTGCCTGGACGTCTAGTCCCTACGAGCAGTACTTC.

This sequence joins TRBV30 and TRBJ1-1; 9 bases map to TRBD1. The CDR3 is 15 amino acids. Losses at the gene ends were 1 base for V and 1 base for J; bases not matched to a gene: 4. In germline, CDR1 is GTSNPN, CDR2 SVGIG (reference sequence). Here the CDR3 DNA reads TGTGCCTGGAGTGCCGGACAGGGGAGGAACACTGAAGCTTTCTTT. It codes for CAWSAGQGRNTEAFF.

The chain combines TRBV4-2 with TRBJ1-5; the match to TRBD1 covers 10 bases. CDR1 and CDR2 from the germline V gene are LGHNA and YNFKEQ. V lost 4 bases, J lost 6 bases, and 6 bases stayed unmatched. This CDR3 has 15 residues. The CDR3 protein is CASSRGTGDGQPQHF. The CDR3 nucleotides are TGTGCCAGCAGCCGTGGGACAGGGGATGGTCAGCCCCAGCATTTT.

The chain carries TRBV2 and TRBJ2-1; the match to TRBD1 covers 8 bases. With V trimmed by 6 bases and J by 4 bases, 8 bases remained unmatched. In germline, CDR1 is SNHLY, CDR2 FYNNEI. The CDR3 spans 15 residues. This CDR3 reads CASSRGQGAYNEQFF. CDR3 DNA sequence: TGTGCCAGCAGCCGAGGACAGGGCGCGTACAATGAGCAGTTCTTC.

Comment on this clone: The same CDR3 also results from other DNA sequences found in this sample. The chain is built from TRBV7-9 and TRBJ2-5; TRBD2 is a possible D gene (6 bases). The CDR3 has 13 amino acids. V shed 3 bases and J shed 2 bases, with 7 bases lying between them. CDR1 SEHNR and CDR2 FQNEAQ come from the germline V gene (reference sequence). The CDR3 spells CASSFGGQETQYF. The CDR3 DNA reads TGTGCCAGCAGCTTCGGGGGTCAAGAGACCCAGTACTTC.

This chain connects TRBV3-1 (or the pseudogene TRBV3-2) to TRBJ2-1; unclear D gene. The CDR3 totals 16 residues. Germline CDR1 and CDR2: LGHDT and YNNKEL (reference sequence). The V end lost 7 bases, the J end lost 1 base, and 17 bases lay between the germline ends. As DNA, the CDR3 is TGTGCCAGCACGCCCCGGGTCCCTGCTTCCTACAATGAGCAGTTCTTC. Its protein is CASTPRVPASYNEQFF.

The rearrangement links TRBV25-1 to TRBJ1-5, with no clear D. Germline lookup yields CDR1 MGHDK and CDR2 SYGVNS. Trimming removed 0 bases from V and 3 bases from J, with 6 bases in between. CDR3 length equals 14 residues. The CDR3 bases are TGTGCCAGCAGTGAATACGGGGTCAATCAGCCCCAGCATTTT. It specifies CASSEYGVNQPQHF.

DNA for the CDR3: TGTGCCATCAGTGTCCTCGGGGGTGGGAATAACTATGGCTACACCTTC. It translates to CAISVLGGGNNYGYTF. This chain joins TRBV10-3 and TRBJ1-2; possible D gene TRBD1, 5 bases. The CDR3 runs 16 residues. Germline V gives CDR1 ENHRY, CDR2 SYGVKD. Deletions cut 4 bases from V and 1 base from J, with 16 bases between.

The rearrangement uses TRBV5-1 and TRBJ1-5; the D is unclear. This CDR3 has 15 amino acids. The V end was cut by 1 base, the J end by 3 bases, with 11 bases between. Germline CDR1 reads SGHRS; CDR2 reads YFSETQ. CDR3 bases: TGCGCCAGCAGCTTGCTGCCCGGGAACAATCAGCCCCAGCATTTT. This gives the protein CASSLLPGNNQPQHF.

The table lists this clone with a few counts. The rearrangement uses TRBV25-1 and TRBJ2-5, with D tentatively TRBD1 (5 bases). Trimming pared 1 base from V and 5 bases from J, leaving 11 bases between. The V gene's germline CDR1 is MGHDK and CDR2 SYGVNS. The CDR3 runs to 14 residues. The CDR3, as DNA: TGTGCCAGCAGTGAATCTTCAGGGTGGGAGACCCAGTACTTC. This gives the protein CASSESSGWETQYF.

Concerning this clone: Mismatch with germline at one junction end may stem from a read error. The V gene is TRBV3-1 (or the pseudogene TRBV3-2), the J gene TRBJ1-1; D gene unclear. CDR3 size: 14 residues. Germline V gives CDR1 LGHDT, CDR2 YNNKEL (reference sequence). As DNA, the CDR3 is TGTGCCAGCAGCCCGCTTTTAGAGAACGCTGAAGCTTTCTTT. It is translated as CASSPLLENAEAFF.

The CDR3 spells CASAGHLTYEQYF. The CDR3 nucleotides are TGTGCCAGTGCAGGGCATCTAACCTACGAGCAGTACTTC. This sequence joins TRBV7-2 and TRBJ2-7; the D gene is possibly TRBD1 (5 bases). The CDR3 spans 13 residues. CDR1 is SGHTA and CDR2 is FQGNSA in the germline V gene. V gave up 9 bases and J gave up 2 bases, with 14 bases separating them.

The chain links TRBV30 to TRBJ2-3; TRBD1 matches at 11 bases. Per germline, CDR1 GTSNPN and CDR2 SVGIG (reference sequence). CDR3 size: 15 residues. V was clipped by 3 bases and J by 7 bases; unmatched bases: 9. CDR3 bases: TGTGCCTGGAGGACCGGGACAGGGGGGGGAAATACGCAGTATTTT. Its translation is CAWRTGTGGGNTQYF.

This chain uses TRBV10-1 with TRBJ1-1, with a possible D match to TRBD1 (5 bases). Germline V gene lookup returns CDR1 WNHNN and CDR2 SYGVQD (reference sequence). The CDR3 is 13 residues long. The V and J ends lost 6 bases and 5 bases respectively, with 13 bases between them. The CDR3 DNA is TGCGCCAGCAGCCAGGGTTCGTTGACTGAAGCTTTCTTT. Its translation is CASSQGSLTEAFF.

J is TRBJ2-7 and V is TRBV30; unclear D gene. The CDR3 length is 12 residues. V was clipped by 2 bases and J by 2 bases, with 7 bases between them. Germline V gene data show CDR1 as GTSNPN and CDR2 as SVGIG (reference sequence). The CDR3 region has the DNA TGTGCCTGGAGTACCTACGCCTACGAGCAGTACTTC. Amino acids: CAWSTYAYEQYF.

This chain links TRBV3-1 (or the pseudogene TRBV3-2) with TRBJ2-7, with 10 bases that match TRBD1. V gave up 4 bases and J gave up 5 bases; unmatched junction bases: 14. Looked up from germline, CDR1 is LGHDT and CDR2 is YNNKEL (reference sequence). This CDR3 spans 17 amino acids. The CDR3 protein is CASSRSRQGARAHEQYF. As DNA, the CDR3 is TGTGCCAGCAGCCGATCTCGACAGGGGGCGCGGGCCCACGAGCAGTACTTC.

The chain recombines TRBV9 with TRBJ1-4; perhaps TRBD1 as D (5 bases). This CDR3 region has 15 residues. The V end was cut by 0 bases, the J end by 2 bases, with 8 bases between. Germline V CDR1 and CDR2: SGDLS, YYNGEE. Here the CDR3 reads CASSVDSGTNEKLFF. CDR3 sequence (DNA): TGTGCCAGCAGCGTAGATTCAGGGACTAATGAAAAACTGTTTTTT. The full variable domain, rest sourced from reference TRBV9 and TRBJ1-4, is DSGVTQTPKHLITATGQRVTLRCSPRSGDLSVYWYQQSLDQGLQFLIQYYNGEERAKGNILERFSAQQFPDLHSELNLSSLELGDSALYFCASSVDSGTNEKLFFGSGTQLSVL.

The chain uses TRBV29-1 and TRBJ1-2, with 10 bases lining up with TRBD1. Germline CDR1 is SQVTM and CDR2 is ANQGSEA. This CDR3 comprises 13 residues. The V segment lost 4 bases and the J segment 3 bases; nucleotides outside the gene matches: 2. The CDR3 sequence: CSVGGQGDYGYTF. The DNA of the CDR3 is TGCAGCGTTGGTGGACAGGGGGACTATGGCTACACCTTC.

This clone was counted between two and nine times. This chain joins TRBV6-2 or TRBV6-3 and TRBJ1-2; 7 bases fit TRBD1. This CDR3 contains 13 residues. The germline gives CDR1 MNHEY, CDR2 SVGEGT. After removal of 6 bases from V and 8 bases from J, the junction contained 9 bases not matched to a gene. The CDR3 is CASSRDRVEGYTF. DNA for the CDR3: TGTGCCAGCAGCAGAGACAGGGTTGAGGGCTACACCTTC.

In its sample, this clone was seen once. V is TRBV10-3 and J is TRBJ1-2, with TRBD1 matching 12 bases. This CDR3 region has 16 residues. The germline V gene encodes CDR1 ENHRY and CDR2 SYGVKD. V shed 10 bases and J 8 bases; nucleotides not matched to a gene: 17. CDR3 protein: CATKGGQGALTEGYTF. In DNA, the CDR3 is TGTGCCACGAAGGGGGGACAGGGGGCCCTCACGGAAGGCTACACCTTC.